This section outlines one TCR beta chain sequence together with its context. What it binds is not known. This record comes from a study of cytomegalovirus exposure and HLA in healthy donors. The study's findings and limits: Several of the most significant clusters appeared linked to common viral pathogens, based on a later analysis. Further analysis, carried out later, found HLA-associated TCR beta chains more clonally expanded than equally common other chains.

Vbeta (60) and Jbeta (13) primers were used in the PCR. Profiling relied on immunoSEQ multiplex PCR, and the TCRdb table lists in-frame clones only, not all of them. The data hold 100,000 to 150,000 clones, with over 70% observed a single time. The CDR3 contains 16 residues. V lost 1 base, J lost 4 bases, and 14 bases lay in between. Germline V gene lookup returns CDR1 MGHRA and CDR2 YSYEKL. This receptor was obtained from a woman between 55 and 75 years old in good health and CMV-seropositive. This chain joins TRBV4-1 and TRBJ1-5; D is ambiguous. The sample consisted of PBMCs. The CDR3 sequence is CASSQGESNRNQPQHF. CDR3 bases: TGCGCCAGCAGCCAAGGGGAGTCCAATCGGAATCAGCCCCAGCATTTT.